The rows below give T cell receptor beta chains drawn from one sample of a study of blood T cells in healthy people across ages. In TCRdb, the 5' RACE reads were re-called with MiXCR into one record per CDR3 protein. Found here are about 670,000 distinct CDR3 sequences, roughly half of them singletons; the top ten hold around an eighth. The sample was blood. These receptors were taken from a woman at least 80 years old in good health. Both conserved end residues are part of each CDR3. A D gene is named only where the DNA matches it firmly. Clone size is given for some rows only: seen once, a few or many times, or a class if the clone is expanded.

d_gene	v_gene	j_gene	abundance	CDR3nt	CDR3aa
.	TRBV4-1	TRBJ1-2	.	TGCGCCAGCAGCCAAGTAGAACAGACTAACTATGGCTACACCTTC	CASSQVEQTNYGYTF
.	TRBV6-6	TRBJ2-1	many	TGTGCCAGCAGTATAAACAATGAGCAGTTCTTC	CASSINNEQFF
.	TRBV7-2	TRBJ1-5	.	TGTGCCAGCAGCTCAACCCCCGGGGGGGGCAATCAGCCCCAGCATTTT	CASSSTPGGGNQPQHF
.	TRBV6-2/TRBV6-3	TRBJ2-1	many	TGTGCCAGCAGTTATGCCCGGGAGCAGTTCTTC	CASSYAREQFF
TRBD1	TRBV27	TRBJ2-6	.	TGTGCCAGCAGTACAGACAGGGTTACCTCTGGGGCCAACGTCCTGACTTTC	CASSTDRVTSGANVLTF
TRBD1	TRBV10-3	TRBJ1-1	.	TGTGCCATCAGAAACACCGGACAGGGGGCGGCTTTCTTT	CAIRNTGQGAAFF
TRBD2	TRBV7-2	TRBJ2-7	few	TGTGCCAGCAGCCTGGGACTAACCTACAATGAGCAGTACTTC	CASSLGLTYNEQYF
.	TRBV4-1	TRBJ2-3	many	TGCGCCAGCAGCCAAGTTCCGGGGCTAGGGACAGATACGCAGTATTTT	CASSQVPGLGTDTQYF
.	TRBV9	TRBJ2-6	once	TGTGCCAGCAGCGTGGATACTGGGGCCAACGTCCTGACTTTC	CASSVDTGANVLTF
TRBD2	TRBV20-1	TRBJ2-3	few	TGCAGTGCTACTAGCGGGGGGGCCCAGACAGATACGCAGTATTTT	CSATSGGAQTDTQYF
.	TRBV29-1	TRBJ2-1	.	TGCAGCGGGGCAGGGTCACCGGTCGGAAATGAGCAGTTCTTC	CSGAGSPVGNEQFF
.	TRBV27	TRBJ2-2	few	TGTGCTAGCAGACCGACAGGGAACACCGGGGAGCTGTTTTTT	CASRPTGNTGELFF
.	TRBV29-1	TRBJ1-1	many	TGCAGCGTTGGAACCTATACTGAAGCTTTCTTT	CSVGTYTEAFF